This TCR beta chain was recovered during a study of CD8+CD57+ T cells in acquired aplastic anemia. Overall study: The sorted CD4+ and CD8+ cells yielded an average around 3.2 ug of DNA.

The CDR3 spans 16 residues. Germline CDR1 is SGHKS and CDR2 is YYEKEE (reference sequence). Trimming removed 5 bases at V and 8 bases at J, with 23 bases between. Those patients picked for sequencing had displayed CD8+CD57+ cell expansion on flow cytometry. Each patient had severe acquired aplastic anemia. CDR3 and TCR beta VDJ profiling relied on genomic DNA as the template. MiXCR was run by TCRdb on the reads, yielding one entry per CDR3 protein. The table lists roughly 260,000 distinct CDR3 sequences, about 44% of them singletons, with 7% to 10% in the top ten. This receptor was obtained from a human donor with aplastic anemia. The rearrangement links TRBV5-5 to TRBJ2-1; perhaps TRBD1 as D (6 bases). The sequenced sample consisted of sorted CD4+, CD8+, or CD8+CD57+ T cells (not recorded which) from PBMCs. The CDR3 protein is CASRSQGSVGSHEQFF. The CDR3 DNA follows: TGTGCCAGCAGGTCTCAGGGGTCCGTGGGGAGCCATGAGCAGTTCTTC.